This passage covers 19 T cell receptor beta chains from one sample sequenced in a study of early T cells in non-severe SARS-CoV-2 infection listed by TCRdb under 2021. The library was prepared using 5' RACE. Instrument used: NextSeq 500. TCRdb passed the public sequencing reads through fastp at Q25 and MiXCR, retaining productive beta sequences. Every CDR3 protein is listed once, alongside the most common genes and DNA of its rows. This sample comprises about 70,000 distinct CDR3 sequences, 13% to 15% of them detected only once. Nearly 4% of the sample goes to the ten largest clones. The sample was whole blood, taken at baseline. These receptors came from an adult who was a healthcare worker with PCR-confirmed SARS-CoV-2 infection or an uninfected control (not recorded which).

The table lists this clonotype with many counts. V usage is TRBV6-1 and J usage is TRBJ1-2, with TRBD1 identical over 7 bases. J was trimmed by 6 bases and V by 7 bases; bases with no gene match: 11. CDR1 and CDR2 from the germline V gene are MNHNS and SASEGT. The CDR3 length is 14 residues. The CDR3 protein is CASTPLRDSNGYTF. The CDR3 nucleotides are TGTGCCAGCACCCCCCTTCGGGACAGTAATGGCTACACCTTC.

Comment on this clonotype: A much larger clonotype is one base distant, so this may be a read error. It is likely a read error, because the conserved phenylalanine at the end of the CDR3 is missing. This chain connects TRBV29-1 to TRBJ1-1, with a tentative D call TRBD1 (6 bases). V was pared by 3 bases and J by 4 bases, with 6 bases between. The CDR3 loop spans 11 amino acids. Germline V gene lookup returns CDR1 SQVTM and CDR2 ANQGSEA. CDR3 residues: CSVDRGTEAFY. The CDR3 DNA reads TGCAGCGTTGACAGGGGCACTGAAGCTTTCTAT.

This clonotype has more than one count but fewer than ten. The V and J genes are TRBV7-8 and TRBJ2-5; D perhaps matches TRBD2 (5 bases). This CDR3 has 13 residues. The germline gives CDR1 SGHVS, CDR2 FQNEAQ. The ends were cut back, 5 bases at V and 3 bases at J, with 10 bases in the middle. The CDR3 DNA reads as TGTGCCAGCAGCCGTCCGGAGGAAGAGACCCAGTACTTC. Translating it yields CASSRPEEETQYF.

The chain is built from TRBV14 and TRBJ2-5; tentatively, D is TRBD2 (6 bases). CDR3 length: 12 amino acids. CDR1 and CDR2 from the germline V gene are SGHDN and FVKESK. The V end was cut by 8 bases, the J end by 7 bases, with 14 bases between. The DNA for the CDR3 is TGTGCCAGCGGGGGGACTGGACGGACCCAGTACTTC. Protein product: CASGGTGRTQYF.

The chain recombines TRBV12-3 or TRBV12-4 with TRBJ1-6; D uncertain. CDR3 size: 14 residues. The V end lost 1 base, the J end lost 6 bases, and 7 bases lay between the germline ends. The CDR3 sequence is CASSLELINSPLHF. The CDR3, as DNA: TGTGCCAGCAGTTTAGAACTGATTAATTCACCCCTCCACTTT.

This clonotype occurred a few times. This chain connects TRBV24-1 to TRBJ2-1, with D possibly TRBD2 on 6 matching bases. Germline CDR1 KGHDR, CDR2 SFDVKD. CDR3 length: 15 residues. Trimming removed 10 bases from V and 0 bases from J, with 15 bases in between. The DNA for the CDR3 is TGTGCCACGTCGGAGGCGGGACTCTCCTACAATGAGCAGTTCTTC. Translated, it gives CATSEAGLSYNEQFF.

This clonotype was observed a handful of times. The CDR3 DNA follows: TGTGCCAGCAGCCAAGAAGGACCAGGACAGGGTGGGGGAGAGCAGTACTTC. Translated, it gives CASSQEGPGQGGGEQYF. V gene TRBV4-2 combines with J gene TRBJ2-7, with TRBD1 identical over 8 bases. This CDR3 has 17 residues. CDR1 LGHNA and CDR2 YNFKEQ come from the germline V gene. V lost 0 bases to trimming and J lost 7 bases; unmatched junction nucleotides: 14.

This chain connects TRBV28 to TRBJ2-1; D gene unclear. Germline CDR1 reads MDHEN; CDR2 reads SYDVKM. V lost 6 bases and J lost 0, with 12 bases in between. The CDR3 runs to 15 residues. CDR3 protein: CASSLGPNSYNEQFF. The CDR3, as DNA: TGTGCCAGCAGCCTAGGGCCGAACTCCTACAATGAGCAGTTCTTC.

The chain couples TRBV12-3 or TRBV12-4 to TRBJ2-3, with TRBD2 matching over 9 bases. The CDR3 is made up of 16 amino acids. Trimming removed 1 base from V and 2 bases from J; junction bases left unmatched: 4. CDR3 protein: CASSLGLAGPTDTQYF. The CDR3 DNA reads TGTGCCAGCAGTTTAGGGCTAGCGGGACCCACAGATACGCAGTATTTT.

The chain recombines TRBV5-1 with TRBJ2-1; 11 positions match TRBD1. The germline V gene has CDR1 SGHRS and CDR2 YFSETQ. The CDR3 sequence is 15 residues long. V lost 3 bases and J lost 2; bases outside the gene matches: 1. The DNA of the CDR3 is TGCGCCAGCAGCTGGGGACAGGGGGCCTACAATGAGCAGTTCTTC. This codes for CASSWGQGAYNEQFF.

This clonotype has a count of ten or more. The chain joins TRBV2 to TRBJ2-3, with a possible D match to TRBD1 (7 bases). Trimming took 5 bases from V and 5 from J, leaving 14 bases between them. Germline CDR1 is SNHLY and CDR2 is FYNNEI. The CDR3 runs 14 residues. The CDR3 DNA reads TGTGCCAGCAGTTACGGGAGACAGGGAGATACGCAGTATTTT. It is translated as CASSYGRQGDTQYF.

This clonotype was recorded at least ten times. V is TRBV14 and J is TRBJ2-1; D is uncertain. CDR1 and CDR2 from the germline V gene are SGHDN and FVKESK. Trimming took off 1 base at V and 5 bases at J, with 12 bases between the two ends. The CDR3 is made up of 15 amino acids. CDR3 region: CASSQVGRNHNEQFF. The CDR3 DNA is TGTGCCAGCAGCCAAGTCGGGCGGAACCACAATGAGCAGTTCTTC.

This clonotype was recorded only once. This chain joins TRBV7-2 and TRBJ2-7; 7 bases match TRBD2. V shed 5 bases, J shed 6 bases, and the junction held 7 bases outside the gene matches. The length of the CDR3 is 13 residues. Germline loops: CDR1 SGHTA, CDR2 FQGNSA. The CDR3 sequence is CASSPGGTGEQYF. In nucleotides, the CDR3 is TGTGCCAGCAGCCCGGGGGGAACGGGCGAGCAGTACTTC.

This chain connects TRBV7-6 to TRBJ1-1; maybe TRBD1 (5 bases). The germline V and J ends were trimmed by 0 bases and 1 base, with 6 bases remaining between them. Germline V gives CDR1 SGHVS, CDR2 FNYEAQ. The CDR3 contains 14 residues. This CDR3 reads CASSLARGNTEAFF. For the CDR3, the DNA is TGTGCCAGCAGCTTAGCGAGGGGGAACACTGAAGCTTTCTTT.

This clonotype appeared many times. The genes are TRBV5-1 and TRBJ2-5, with a possible D match to TRBD2 (5 bases). The germline V gene has CDR1 SGHRS and CDR2 YFSETQ. CDR3 length: 15 amino acids. Trimming took off 0 bases at V and 4 bases at J, with 13 bases between the two ends. The CDR3 loop is CASSLGQAGGETQYF. CDR3 coding DNA: TGCGCCAGCAGCTTGGGGCAGGCGGGCGGAGAGACCCAGTACTTC. The entire variable domain, with the rest obtained from reference TRBV5-1 and TRBJ2-5, is as follows: KAGVTQTPRYLIKTRGQQVTLSCSPISGHRSVSWYQQTPGQGLQFLFEYFSETQRNKGNFPGRFSGRQFSNSRSEMNVSTLELGDSALYLCASSLGQAGGETQYFGPGTRLLVL.

The chain employs TRBV12-3 or TRBV12-4 and TRBJ2-1; D unclear. With 3 bases removed from V and 2 bases from J, the gap between germline ends came to 11 bases. This CDR3 has 15 residues. CDR3 protein: CASSLAPRPYNEQFF. Written as DNA, the CDR3 is TGTGCCAGCAGTTTGGCCCCCAGGCCCTACAATGAGCAGTTCTTC.

This clonotype has ten or more counts. The chain combines TRBV20-1 with TRBJ2-3, with TRBD1 as a possible D gene (6 bases). The CDR3 sequence is 14 residues long. Germline assignment: CDR1 DFQATT and CDR2 SNEGSKA (reference sequence). The V end lost 3 bases, the J end lost 5 bases, and 15 bases lay between the germline ends. The chain's CDR3 is CSASTGHHRDTQYF. CDR3 DNA sequence: TGCAGTGCTAGTACGGGACACCATAGAGATACGCAGTATTTT.

This clonotype has more than one count but fewer than ten. The chain is built from TRBV29-1 and TRBJ2-5; D perhaps matches TRBD1 (6 bases). The CDR3 contains 13 residues. The V and J ends lost 2 bases and 1 base respectively, with 8 bases between them. Germline lookup yields CDR1 SQVTM and CDR2 ANQGSEA. The CDR3 DNA sequence: TGCAGCGTTGAAAGCAGGGGCCAAGAGACCCAGTACTTC. It yields the protein CSVESRGQETQYF.

In its sample, this clonotype was seen many times. The rearrangement joins TRBV12-3 or TRBV12-4 to TRBJ2-5, with a weak D call TRBD2 (5 bases). There are 13 residues in the CDR3. Trimming pared 1 base from V and 5 bases from J, leaving 8 bases between. This chain's CDR3 is CASSLVGIETQYF. The CDR3 DNA sequence: TGTGCCAGCAGTTTAGTCGGGATTGAGACCCAGTACTTC.